These T cell receptor beta chains were read from a single sample in a study of cytomegalovirus exposure and HLA in healthy donors. The protocol was immunoSEQ multiplex PCR, while the TCRdb copy is restricted to in-frame clones and leaves out a portion. The sample includes approximately 96,000 clones, approximately 79% of them seen just once. What was sequenced was PBMCs. The receptors were gathered from a male donor in good health and CMV-seronegative. Each CDR3 is given without its conserved first and last residue. The order of the fields is V gene, J gene, CDR3 protein.

TRBV7-3	TRBJ1-1	ASSSTGVGAEAF
TRBV7-9	TRBJ1-5	ASSSDREVQPQH
TRBV6-5	TRBJ2-2	ASSLWATNTGELF
TRBV7-8	TRBJ2-3	ASSLGGLAGGVADTQY
TRBV7-3	TRBJ2-2	ASSPGQRRNTGELF
TRBV19	TRBJ2-7	ASSAVRETLYEQY
TRBV6-7	TRBJ1-4	ASSPPRGLSEKLF
TRBV28	TRBJ1-2	ASSLGPLYGYT
TRBV9	TRBJ2-2	ASSGGLVSTGELF
TRBV9	TRBJ2-3	ASSVVAGGPTDTQY
TRBV5-1	TRBJ2-7	ASRATGTGVNEQY
TRBV27	TRBJ1-1	ASSRRTGNTEAF
TRBV7-9	TRBJ1-3	ASRGGGPGNTIY
TRBV7-7	TRBJ2-1	ASSFNFGDNEQF
TRBV5-1	TRBJ1-1	ASSLEAARTEAF
TRBV5-1	TRBJ2-1	ASSPGGGFYNEQF
TRBV29-1	TRBJ2-7	SVEGLAGTYEQY
TRBV19	TRBJ2-6	ASSILGDSGANVLT
TRBV6-8	TRBJ1-5	ASSCDETAPNQPQH
TRBV4-2	TRBJ2-5	ASSQDPRTGRETQY
TRBV2	TRBJ2-2	ASTRGQGAGELF
TRBV27	TRBJ2-3	ASSPARGRGTDTQY
TRBV6-1	TRBJ2-1	ASSETGNNEQF
TRBV6-5	TRBJ1-1	ASRTGERGTEAF
TRBV7-9	TRBJ2-7	ASTGSYEQY
TRBV4-1	TRBJ1-1	ASSQDRSWGAEAF
TRBV30	TRBJ1-3	AWSTGGSYRPGNTIY
TRBV27	TRBJ1-1	ASRTTGGTEAF
TRBV28	TRBJ2-7	ASSDPGQPYEQY
TRBV4-3	TRBJ2-1	ASSLGLAGQNEQF
TRBV30	TRBJ2-7	AWSVGLAGYYEQY
TRBV2	TRBJ1-1	ASSENPSGNTEAF